The T cell receptor (beta chain) described here comes from a study of blood T cell repertoires in COVID-19 (dated by TCRdb to 2018 to 2021). About the investigation overall: Collaborator samples came from the United States, Italy and Spain and covered acute and convalescent phases of COVID-19. The prospective study material was composed of cDNA or gDNA derived from T cells, B-cell-depleted T cells, or PBMCs. Deeply sampled blood TCRbeta repertoires from subjects exposed to, actively infected with, or recovered from COVID-19 were included in the dataset. The repertoires were made available in a free public database intended to serve as a resource for research on the immune response to SARS-CoV-2. Samples were obtained from the ongoing ImmuneRACE study (first 160 participants) and from roughly 1,300 subjects provided by 6 global collaborators. The sample metadata nearly always contained a de-identified subject ID, COVID-19 status, age in years and sex. Where HLA class I and class II types were available, the types were taken from metadata supplied by the sample provider, not from assay-based typing. The research as a whole found: Clinical and demographic metadata were provided uncurated, with the amount varying by source and participant.

The immunoSEQ Assay, a bias-controlled multiplex PCR, was used to amplify TCRbeta CDR3 regions from genomic DNA. The study's processing was this. Nucleated cell counts per sample were estimated from amplification of reference gene primers within the assay. To quantify the absolute abundance of each unique TCRbeta CDR3 rearrangement, sequence reads were collapsed and filtered. Productive Simpson clonality was computed per sample as the square root of Simpson's diversity index over productive rearrangements. What TCRdb holds here is the immuneACCESS table cut down to in-frame rearrangements. Part of the clones is not present; checked against another copy, under half of the missing clones reflect an unresolved V gene, and the others are unexplained. The DNA was the basis for D and trimming; V, J and clone size are from that table. A total of 180,000 or so clones appear in this sample, roughly 78% of them only once. The ten top clones hold under 3.5% of the sample.

Measured from the cysteine to the phenylalanine, the CDR3 is 12 residues long. The CDR3 DNA has 36 bases and is translated from base 1. V is pruned by 1 base and J by 6 bases, leaving 1 base of the junction without a gene match. From the germline V gene (reference sequence), CDR1 is SGHKS and CDR2 is YYEKEE. With regard to this clone: This receptor's antigen is unknown. Base qualities are not provided; no much larger clone lies one nucleotide away. Within the sample, other DNA sequences also encode this same CDR3.

Collaborating institutions collected whole blood in K2EDTA tubes following their own protocols. Collaborator samples were shipped for TCRbeta analysis as frozen whole blood, isolated PBMCs, or DNA extracted from either sample type. The sample taken for sequencing was peripheral blood. The sequence is built from TRBV5-5 and TRBJ2-7; 7 middle bases align to TRBD2. The source is a woman at least 80 years old with active or convalescent COVID-19. Here is the DNA: TGTGCCAGCAGCTTGACGGGAGGCGAGCAGTACTTC. The resulting protein is CASSLTGGEQYF.